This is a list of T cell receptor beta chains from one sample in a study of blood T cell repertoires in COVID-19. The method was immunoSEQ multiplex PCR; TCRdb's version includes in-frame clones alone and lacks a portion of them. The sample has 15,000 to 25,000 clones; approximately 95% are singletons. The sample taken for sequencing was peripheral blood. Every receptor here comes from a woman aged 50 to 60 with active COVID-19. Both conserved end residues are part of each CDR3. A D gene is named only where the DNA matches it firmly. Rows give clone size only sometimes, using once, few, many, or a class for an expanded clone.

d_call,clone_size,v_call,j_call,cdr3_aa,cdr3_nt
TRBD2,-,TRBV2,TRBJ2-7,CASTVSGSALYEQYF,TGTGCCAGCACCGTTAGCGGGAGCGCTCTCTACGAGCAGTACTTC
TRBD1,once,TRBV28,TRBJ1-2,CASRPGQAYYGYTF,TGTGCCAGCAGGCCGGGACAGGCTTACTATGGCTACACCTTC
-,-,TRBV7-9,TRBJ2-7,CASSFGGGRSYEQYF,TGTGCCAGCAGCTTCGGGGGAGGTCGATCCTACGAGCAGTACTTC
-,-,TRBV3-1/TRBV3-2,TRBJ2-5,CASSDTSPWTQYF,TGTGCCAGCAGCGACACTAGTCCTTGGACCCAGTACTTC
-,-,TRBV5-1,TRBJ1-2,CASSLGDLRANYGYTF,TGCGCCAGCAGCTTGGGGGACTTGAGGGCTAACTATGGCTACACCTTC
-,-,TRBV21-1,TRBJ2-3,CASSFPLTAPSTDTQYF,TGTGCCAGCAGCTTTCCGCTAACAGCTCCTAGCACAGATACGCAGTATTTT
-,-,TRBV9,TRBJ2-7,CASSVDSTYEQYF,TGTGCCAGCAGCGTTGACTCAACCTACGAGCAGTACTTC
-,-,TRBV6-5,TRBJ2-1,CASSSGGGILNEQFF,TGTGCCAGCAGTTCCGGGGGTGGTATCCTCAATGAGCAGTTCTTC
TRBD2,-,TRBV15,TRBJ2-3,CATSTRTSGSNTDTQYF,TGTGCCACCAGCACTAGGACTAGCGGGAGTAATACAGATACGCAGTATTTT
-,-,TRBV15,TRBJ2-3,CATSRLTGTPSTDTQYF,TGTGCCACCAGCAGGTTAACAGGGACACCAAGCACAGATACGCAGTATTTT
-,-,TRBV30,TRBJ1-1,CAWSVVAGIHTEAFF,TGTGCCTGGAGTGTTGTTGCAGGTATTCACACTGAAGCTTTCTTT
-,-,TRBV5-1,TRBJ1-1,CASSSRGTMNTEAFF,TGCGCCAGCAGCTCCCGGGGGACCATGAACACTGAAGCTTTCTTT
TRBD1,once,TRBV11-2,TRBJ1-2,CASSWGTANYGYTF,TGTGCCAGCAGCTGGGGGACAGCTAACTATGGCTACACCTTC
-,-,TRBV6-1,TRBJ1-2,CASSEARGYGYTF,TGTGCCAGCAGTGAGGCCCGGGGCTATGGCTACACCTTC
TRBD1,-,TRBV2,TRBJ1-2,CASSRTGTNYGYTF,TGTGCCAGCAGTCGGACAGGGACTAACTATGGCTACACCTTC